A selection of T cell receptor beta chains follows, all from one sample in a study of T-cell memory formation after mild COVID-19. TCRdb reprocessed the 5' RACE reads via MiXCR and lists one record per CDR3 protein. The sample shows under 700,000 distinct CDR3 sequences, roughly 20% of them seen only once. Source material: PBMCs or a T cell subset sorted from them (not recorded which). The receptors shown here come from an adult woman who had mild COVID-19 (a few samples of this study predate the infection). Cell type and time point are not known. Both conserved end residues are part of each CDR3. D genes are given only for firm matches. The size entry is marked missing in some rows and otherwise reads once, few, many or a size class.

TRBJ2-1	TRBD2	few	TRBV7-9	CASSIGSGDFSYNEQFF	TGTGCCAGCAGCATTGGGAGCGGGGACTTCTCCTACAATGAGCAGTTCTTC
TRBJ2-1	TRBD1	NA	TRBV12-3/TRBV12-4	CASSRTQGARNEQFF	TGTGCCAGCAGCCGTACACAGGGGGCCAGAAATGAGCAGTTCTTC
TRBJ2-3	NA	NA	TRBV7-2	CASSFTTSTDTQYF	TGTGCCAGCAGCTTCACGACCTCCACAGATACGCAGTATTTT
TRBJ2-5	NA	NA	TRBV12-3/TRBV12-4	CASTPGRETQYF	TGTGCCAGCACCCCGGGGCGGGAGACCCAGTACTTC
TRBJ2-3	TRBD2	few	TRBV7-8	CASSSTPGLAETDTQYF	TGTGCCAGCAGCTCTACACCCGGACTAGCGGAAACAGATACGCAGTATTTT
TRBJ2-7	TRBD1	few	TRBV5-8	CASSFPGTVYYEQYF	TGTGCCAGCAGCTTTCCCGGGACAGTGTACTACGAGCAGTACTTC
TRBJ1-1	NA	NA	TRBV29-1	CSVEWQVPGVAFF	TGCAGCGTTGAATGGCAGGTTCCAGGCGTAGCTTTCTTT
TRBJ2-4	TRBD2	NA	TRBV6-2/TRBV6-3	CASSYPGLAGGAKNIQYF	TGTGCCAGCAGTTATCCGGGACTAGCGGGAGGGGCCAAAAACATTCAGTACTTC
TRBJ2-7	TRBD1	few	TRBV12-3/TRBV12-4	CASSPSPGQGSYEQYF	TGTGCCAGCAGTCCCTCCCCGGGACAGGGATCCTACGAGCAGTACTTC
TRBJ2-5	NA	NA	TRBV7-9	CASSLLQGQETQYF	TGTGCCAGCAGCTTACTTCAGGGCCAAGAGACCCAGTACTTC
TRBJ1-5	NA	few	TRBV11-2	CASSLDLGGNQPQHF	TGTGCCAGCAGCTTAGATCTGGGGGGTAATCAGCCCCAGCATTTT
TRBJ1-1	NA	NA	TRBV11-3	CASSLYRAGDTEAFF	TGTGCCAGCAGCTTATACAGGGCCGGGGACACTGAAGCTTTCTTT
TRBJ1-1	NA	few	TRBV7-8	CASSLLGTGHLTEAFF	TGTGCCAGCAGCTTATTAGGAACGGGACATCTCACTGAAGCTTTCTTT
TRBJ1-5	NA	NA	TRBV7-9	CASSLVGQNQPQHF	TGTGCCAGCAGCTTAGTGGGACAAAATCAGCCCCAGCATTTT
TRBJ2-3	NA	NA	TRBV15	CATSRVPPTDTQYF	TGTGCCACCAGCAGGGTCCCGCCCACAGATACGCAGTATTTT
TRBJ2-7	NA	NA	TRBV27	CASYQRSFPYEQYF	TGTGCCAGCTATCAACGTTCATTCCCCTACGAGCAGTACTTC
TRBJ2-2	NA	many	TRBV11-2	CASSPHGELFF	TGTGCCAGCAGCCCTCACGGGGAGCTGTTTTTT
TRBJ2-3	TRBD2	NA	TRBV7-3	CASSETGTSGRSRDTQYF	TGTGCCAGCAGCGAGACTGGGACTAGCGGGAGGAGCAGGGATACGCAGTATTTT
TRBJ1-2	NA	few	TRBV12-3/TRBV12-4	CASTQGQTDYGYTF	TGTGCCAGCACCCAGGGGCAGACTGACTATGGCTACACCTTC
TRBJ2-5	TRBD2	NA	TRBV7-9	CASSFLAGASETQYF	TGTGCCAGCAGCTTTTTAGCGGGAGCATCCGAGACCCAGTACTTC
TRBJ2-1	TRBD2	many	TRBV4-3	CASSQGLAGNEQFF	TGTGCCAGCAGCCAAGGTTTAGCGGGGAATGAGCAGTTCTTC
TRBJ2-3	NA	NA	TRBV5-1	CASSLDRDRTDTQYF	TGCGCCAGCAGCTTGGACAGGGATCGGACAGATACGCAGTATTTT
TRBJ1-3	NA	many	TRBV5-4	CASSPNRDSGNTIYF	TGTGCCAGCAGCCCGAATCGGGACTCTGGAAACACCATATATTTT
TRBJ2-3	TRBD2	NA	TRBV20-1	CSATGGFSTDTQYF	TGCAGTGCTACGGGAGGGTTTAGCACAGATACGCAGTATTTT
TRBJ2-7	TRBD2	few	TRBV9	CASSPETSGARSYEQYF	TGTGCCAGCAGCCCGGAGACTAGCGGGGCTCGCTCCTACGAGCAGTACTTC
TRBJ1-6	TRBD1	few	TRBV5-1	CASSLGSQGDSPLHF	TGCGCCAGCAGCCTGGGGTCACAGGGGGATTCACCCCTCCACTTT
TRBJ2-4	NA	NA	TRBV7-3	CASSVPVDRLPSGAKNIQYF	TGTGCCAGCAGCGTACCGGTCGACAGGCTACCCTCAGGGGCCAAAAACATTCAGTACTTC
TRBJ2-5	TRBD1	NA	TRBV5-1	CASSKGQGGETQYF	TGCGCCAGCAGCAAGGGACAGGGTGGAGAGACCCAGTACTTC
TRBJ2-5	TRBD2	NA	TRBV7-6	CASSLSPQAGGRETQYF	TGTGCCAGCAGCCTATCCCCCCAGGCGGGGGGGCGAGAGACCCAGTACTTC
TRBJ1-5	NA	NA	TRBV27	CASSLSAKISNQPQHF	TGTGCCAGCAGTTTATCGGCCAAAATCAGCAATCAGCCCCAGCATTTT
TRBJ2-1	NA	many	TRBV4-3	CASSPGRGRGNEQFF	TGCGCCAGCAGCCCGGGCCGGGGGCGAGGGAATGAGCAGTTCTTC
TRBJ2-5	NA	NA	TRBV20-1	CSARAPGIETEYF	TGCAGTGCTAGAGCCCCGGGAATCGAGACCGAGTACTTC
TRBJ2-2	NA	few	TRBV30	CAWSVTVTGELFF	TGTGCCTGGAGTGTAACTGTGACCGGGGAGCTGTTTTTT
TRBJ1-1	NA	NA	TRBV6-5	CASSFNRDMNTEAFF	TGTGCCAGCAGTTTCAACAGGGACATGAACACTGAAGCTTTCTTT
TRBJ2-6	NA	NA	TRBV24-1	CATSDLPGDQSGANVLTF	TGTGCCACCAGTGATTTGCCCGGGGATCAATCTGGGGCCAACGTCCTGACTTTC
TRBJ2-7	TRBD2	few	TRBV7-8	CASSPLRGSYYEQYF	TGTGCCAGCAGCCCCCTGCGGGGGTCGTACTACGAGCAGTACTTC
TRBJ1-4	NA	NA	TRBV12-3/TRBV12-4	CASSLDRRLFF	TGTGCCAGCAGTTTAGACAGGCGTCTGTTTTTT
TRBJ2-2	TRBD2	few	TRBV5-6	CASSLPSGSPGELFF	TGTGCCAGCAGCTTGCCTAGCGGGAGTCCCGGGGAGCTGTTTTTT
TRBJ2-3	NA	once	TRBV2	CASAQGVGTDTQYF	TGTGCCAGTGCTCAAGGGGTTGGCACAGATACGCAGTATTTT
TRBJ2-2	NA	few	TRBV6-5	CASSAHPDATGELFF	TGTGCCAGCAGTGCCCACCCGGACGCGACCGGGGAGCTGTTTTTT
TRBJ2-1	NA	NA	TRBV12-3/TRBV12-4	CASSFNRDPEVPFF	TGTGCCAGCAGTTTCAACAGGGACCCCGAGGTACCGTTCTTC
TRBJ1-1	NA	few	TRBV5-1	CASSFTDTEAFF	TGCGCCAGCAGCTTTACCGACACTGAAGCTTTCTTT
TRBJ2-2	TRBD2	NA	TRBV11-3	CASRLAASTGELFF	TGTGCCAGCCGACTAGCGGCCTCCACCGGGGAGCTGTTTTTT
TRBJ1-2	TRBD1	few	TRBV4-1	CASSQGIGQEGRYGYTF	TGCGCCAGCAGCCAAGGGATTGGACAGGAGGGCCGCTATGGCTACACCTTC
TRBJ1-1	NA	NA	TRBV27	CASSEGQMNTEAFF	TGTGCCAGCAGTGAAGGACAGATGAACACTGAAGCTTTCTTT
TRBJ2-1	TRBD2	NA	TRBV10-3	CAISAQLLAGNYNEQFF	TGTGCAATCAGTGCCCAGCTACTAGCGGGGAACTACAATGAGCAGTTCTTC
TRBJ1-2	NA	few	TRBV12-3/TRBV12-4	CASSFKGDYGYTF	TGTGCCAGCAGTTTTAAGGGCGACTATGGCTACACCTTC
TRBJ1-5	NA	few	TRBV6-6	CASSTWEGGVNQPQHF	TGTGCCAGCAGTACTTGGGAGGGGGGGGTCAATCAGCCCCAGCATTTT
TRBJ2-1	NA	many	TRBV7-3	CASSPDSLDYNEQFF	TGTGCCAGCAGTCCGGACTCCCTAGACTACAATGAGCAGTTCTTC
TRBJ2-3	TRBD2	NA	TRBV20-1	CSARGGLFGTSRLGADTQYF	TGCAGTGCTAGAGGCGGGTTATTCGGGACTAGCAGATTGGGGGCAGATACGCAGTATTTT
TRBJ2-1	TRBD2	few	TRBV4-3	CASSQEASGLNEQFF	TGCGCCAGCAGCCAAGAGGCTAGCGGGTTGAATGAGCAGTTCTTC
TRBJ2-7	NA	many	TRBV12-3/TRBV12-4	CASSLDRANEQYF	TGTGCCAGCAGTTTAGACAGGGCAAACGAGCAGTACTTC